The TCR beta chain described here comes from a study of shared clonotypes between healthy human individuals. Sequencing used immunoSEQ multiplex PCR; TCRdb keeps in-frame clones, though not all of them. The sample gives some 2 million clones, roughly 94% of which show up once; around 1.2% is in the top ten. Naive CD8 cells, CD45RO-negative and positively selected for CCR7, excluded terminally differentiated effector memory CD45RA+ cells. The sequencing input was naive CD8+ T cells sorted from blood. This TCR came from a man younger than 35 in good health.

The CDR3 here is CASTQSRDSSYEQYF. The CDR3 DNA reads as TGTGCCAGCACCCAATCCCGGGACAGCTCCTACGAGCAGTACTTC. The chain is built from TRBV28 and TRBJ2-7, with 7 bases fitting TRBD1. Germline loops: CDR1 MDHEN, CDR2 SYDVKM. This CDR3 spans 15 amino acids. V was clipped by 7 bases and J by 0 bases; unmatched bases: 9.